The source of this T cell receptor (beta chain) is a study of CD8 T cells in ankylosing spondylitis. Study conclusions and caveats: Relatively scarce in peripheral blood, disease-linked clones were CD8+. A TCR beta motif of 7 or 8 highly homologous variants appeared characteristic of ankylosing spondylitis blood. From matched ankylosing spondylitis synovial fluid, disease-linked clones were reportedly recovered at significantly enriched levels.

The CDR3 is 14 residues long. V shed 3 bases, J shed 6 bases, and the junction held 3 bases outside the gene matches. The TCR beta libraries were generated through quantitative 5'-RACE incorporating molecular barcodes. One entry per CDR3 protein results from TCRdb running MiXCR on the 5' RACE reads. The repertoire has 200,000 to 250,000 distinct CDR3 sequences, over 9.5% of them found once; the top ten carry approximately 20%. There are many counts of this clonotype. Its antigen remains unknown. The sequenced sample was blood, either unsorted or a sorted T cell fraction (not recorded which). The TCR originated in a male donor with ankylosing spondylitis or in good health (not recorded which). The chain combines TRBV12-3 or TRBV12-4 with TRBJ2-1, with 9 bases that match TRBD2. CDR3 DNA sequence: TGTGCCAGCAGTTTTAGCGGGGGACTCAATGAGCAGTTCTTC. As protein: CASSFSGGLNEQFF.